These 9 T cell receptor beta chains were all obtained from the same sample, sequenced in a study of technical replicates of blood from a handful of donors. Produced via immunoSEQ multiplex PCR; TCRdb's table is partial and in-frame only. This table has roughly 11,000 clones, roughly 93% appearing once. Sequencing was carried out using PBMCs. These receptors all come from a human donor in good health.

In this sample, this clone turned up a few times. The CDR3 DNA is TGTGCCAGCAGTTCCAGCGCTCATAGCGGCCCCGATACGCAGTATTTT. Amino acid sequence: CASSSSAHSGPDTQYF. The chain joins TRBV27 to TRBJ2-3; tentative D call: TRBD2 (6 bases). CDR1 is MNHEY, CDR2 SMNVEV, per germline (reference sequence). The ends were cut back, 4 bases at V and 6 bases at J, with 20 bases in the middle. The CDR3 is 16 amino acids.

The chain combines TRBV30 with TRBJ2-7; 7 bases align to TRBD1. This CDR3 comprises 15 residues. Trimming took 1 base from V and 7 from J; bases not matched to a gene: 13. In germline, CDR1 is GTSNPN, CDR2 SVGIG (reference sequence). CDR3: CAWSARDRVLGEQYF. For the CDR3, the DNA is TGTGCCTGGAGTGCCAGAGACAGGGTTCTAGGAGAGCAGTACTTC.

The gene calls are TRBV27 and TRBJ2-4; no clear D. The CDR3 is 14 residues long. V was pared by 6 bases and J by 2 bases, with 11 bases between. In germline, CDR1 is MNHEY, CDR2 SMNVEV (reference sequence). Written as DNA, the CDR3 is TGTGCCAGCAGCCCTTGGCATACCAAAAACATTCAGTACTTC. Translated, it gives CASSPWHTKNIQYF.

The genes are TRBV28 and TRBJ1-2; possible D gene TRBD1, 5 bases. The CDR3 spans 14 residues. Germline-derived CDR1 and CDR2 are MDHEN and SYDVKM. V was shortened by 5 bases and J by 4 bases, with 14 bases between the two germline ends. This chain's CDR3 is CASSIEQETYGYTF. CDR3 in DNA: TGTGCCAGCAGTATCGAACAGGAGACCTATGGCTACACCTTC.

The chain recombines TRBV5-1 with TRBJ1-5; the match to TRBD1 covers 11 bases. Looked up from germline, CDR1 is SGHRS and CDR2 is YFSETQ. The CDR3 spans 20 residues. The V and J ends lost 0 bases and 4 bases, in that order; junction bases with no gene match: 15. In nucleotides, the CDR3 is TGCGCCAGCAGCTTGGATCCGGGACAGGGGGTTTCGGGCCTAAATCAGCCCCAGCATTTT. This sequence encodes CASSLDPGQGVSGLNQPQHF. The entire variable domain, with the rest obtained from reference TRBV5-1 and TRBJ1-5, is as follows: KAGVTQTPRYLIKTRGQQVTLSCSPISGHRSVSWYQQTPGQGLQFLFEYFSETQRNKGNFPGRFSGRQFSNSRSEMNVSTLELGDSALYLCASSLDPGQGVSGLNQPQHFGDGTRLSIL.

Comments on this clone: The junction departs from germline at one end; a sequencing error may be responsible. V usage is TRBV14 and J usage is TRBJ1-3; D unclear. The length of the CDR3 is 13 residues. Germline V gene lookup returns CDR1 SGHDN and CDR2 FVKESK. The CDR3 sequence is CASSHSPGGPSHF. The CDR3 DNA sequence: TGTGCCAGCAGCCACTCCCCCGGCGGCCCCTCACATTTT.

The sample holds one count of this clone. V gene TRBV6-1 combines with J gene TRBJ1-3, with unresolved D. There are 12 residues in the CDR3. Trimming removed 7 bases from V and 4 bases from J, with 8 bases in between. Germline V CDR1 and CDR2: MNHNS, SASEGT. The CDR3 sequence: CASTYSGNTIYF. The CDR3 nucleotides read TGTGCCAGCACCTATTCCGGAAACACCATATATTTT.

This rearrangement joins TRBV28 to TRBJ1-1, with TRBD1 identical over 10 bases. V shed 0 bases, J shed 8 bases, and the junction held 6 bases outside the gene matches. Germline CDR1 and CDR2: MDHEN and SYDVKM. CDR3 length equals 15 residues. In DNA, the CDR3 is TGTGCCAGCAGTTTATGGGGGACAGGGGTTACAGAAGCTTTCTTT. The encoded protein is CASSLWGTGVTEAFF. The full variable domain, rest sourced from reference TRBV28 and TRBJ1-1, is DVKVTQSSRYLVKRTGEKVFLECVQDMDHENMFWYRQDPGLGLRLIYFSYDVKMKEKGDIPEGYSVSREKKERFSLILESASTNQTSMYLCASSLWGTGVTEAFFGQGTRLTVV.

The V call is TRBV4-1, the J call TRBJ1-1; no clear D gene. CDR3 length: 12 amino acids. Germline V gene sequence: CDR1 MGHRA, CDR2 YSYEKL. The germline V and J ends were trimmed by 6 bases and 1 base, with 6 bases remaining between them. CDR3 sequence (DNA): TGCGCCAGCAGTCCGGGGAACACTGAAGCTTTCTTT. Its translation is CASSPGNTEAFF.